These 22 T cell receptor beta chains share one sample of origin, sequenced in a study of cytomegalovirus exposure and HLA in healthy donors. PCR used 60 Vbeta primers and 13 Jbeta primers. The assay was immunoSEQ multiplex PCR, and TCRdb's table has in-frame clones only and misses some. The table has 150,000 to 200,000 clones, 70% to 80% seen once; the top ten hold around 1.5%. Sequences were obtained from PBMCs. Source of these receptors: a woman aged 30 to 39 in good health and CMV-seropositive.

The chain has TRBV27 and TRBJ2-2, with 9 nucleotides matching TRBD2. Per germline, CDR1 MNHEY and CDR2 SMNVEV (reference sequence). The CDR3 sequence is 18 residues long. V dropped 2 bases and J dropped 0; count of bases not matched to a gene: 7. This CDR3 reads CASSLTLGLAANTGELFF. The CDR3 DNA follows: TGTGCCAGCAGTTTAACCCTGGGACTAGCAGCGAACACCGGGGAGCTGTTTTTT.

DNA of the CDR3: TGTGCCAGCAGCCATGACTGGGGCGGATACAATGAGCAGTTCTTC. It is translated as CASSHDWGGYNEQFF. V usage is TRBV7-6 and J usage is TRBJ2-1, with D possibly matching TRBD1 (5 bases). This CDR3 has 15 amino acids. The V end was cut by 5 bases, the J end by 4 bases, with 15 bases between. Germline V gene lookup returns CDR1 SGHVS and CDR2 FNYEAQ.

J is TRBJ2-2 and V is TRBV6-5; TRBD2 aligns across 7 bases. This CDR3 has 15 residues. With V trimmed by 0 bases and J by 8 bases, 6 bases remained unmatched. The germline gives CDR1 MNHEY, CDR2 SVGAGI. The CDR3: CASSYSGLQPGELFF. CDR3 DNA: TGTGCCAGCAGTTACTCGGGACTACAACCGGGGGAGCTGTTTTTT.

The chain has TRBV18 and TRBJ1-1; 7 nucleotides line up with TRBD1. The ends lost 1 base at V and 5 bases at J; junction bases unmatched: 7. This CDR3 spans 15 amino acids. The V gene's germline CDR1 is KGHSH and CDR2 LQKENI. This CDR3 reads CASSPQGAVFTEAFF. The CDR3 bases are TGTGCCAGCTCACCACAGGGGGCTGTGTTTACTGAAGCTTTCTTT.

The rearrangement uses TRBV9 and TRBJ2-7, with 13 bases lining up with TRBD2. Germline V gene lookup returns CDR1 SGDLS and CDR2 YYNGEE. V shed 4 bases, J shed 6 bases, and the junction held 7 bases outside the gene matches. The CDR3 contains 15 residues. CDR3 region: CASSPRTSGSLEQYF. The CDR3 nucleotides read TGTGCCAGCAGCCCAAGGACTAGCGGGAGTCTCGAGCAGTACTTC.

The chain has TRBV11-2 and TRBJ2-4; maybe TRBD1 (5 bases). Trimming took off 9 bases at V and 7 bases at J, with 16 bases between the two ends. Germline V gene data show CDR1 as SGHAT and CDR2 as FQNNGV. The CDR3 consists of 13 residues. CDR3 in amino acids: CARQEQAPNIQYF. CDR3 DNA: TGTGCCAGACAGGAACAGGCCCCGAACATTCAGTACTTC.

The chain recombines TRBV9 with TRBJ2-1; tentative D call: TRBD2 (6 bases). Deletions cut 3 bases from V and 6 bases from J, with 16 bases between. Germline V gene sequence: CDR1 SGDLS, CDR2 YYNGEE. The CDR3 is 15 amino acids. The CDR3: CASSGLDTGVNEQFF. The CDR3 DNA is TGTGCCAGCAGCGGTCTCGATACGGGAGTCAATGAGCAGTTCTTC.

The chain combines TRBV15 with TRBJ1-1; 8 bases are shared with TRBD1. The germline CDR1 and CDR2 sequences are LNHNV and YYDKDF (reference sequence). The V segment lost 5 bases and the J segment 3 bases; nucleotides outside the gene matches: 11. The CDR3 totals 16 residues. CDR3 coding DNA: TGTGCCACCAGCCGGGACAGGCTCAACGAGGACACTGAAGCTTTCTTT. Protein sequence: CATSRDRLNEDTEAFF.

This clone was picked up a small number of times. V is TRBV2 and J is TRBJ2-1, with D perhaps matching TRBD2 (5 bases). Trimming pared 5 bases from V and 10 bases from J, leaving 21 bases between. Germline V gives CDR1 SNHLY, CDR2 FYNNEI. The CDR3 runs 15 residues. CDR3 in amino acids: CASSNSWGVNGEQFF. The CDR3 nucleotides are TGTGCCAGCAGTAACTCCTGGGGAGTCAATGGGGAGCAGTTCTTC.

The chain uses TRBV6-1 and TRBJ2-7, with 9 positions matching TRBD2. The germline gives CDR1 MNHNS, CDR2 SASEGT. The V gene end was trimmed by 7 bases and the J gene end by 2 bases; junction bases not matched to a gene: 6. The CDR3 runs 14 residues. CDR3 loop: CASTGGRGTYEQYF. CDR3 bases: TGTGCCAGCACGGGCGGGAGGGGGACCTACGAGCAGTACTTC.

This CDR3 is CSARGDTQYF. CDR3 bases: TGCAGTGCCCGAGGAGATACGCAGTATTTT. V and J are TRBV20-1 and TRBJ2-3; D is ambiguous. CDR1 and CDR2 from the germline V gene are DFQATT and SNEGSKA (reference sequence). Between the trimmed V and J ends, which lost 6 bases and 5 bases, there was a span of 6 bases. The CDR3 covers 10 residues.

J is TRBJ2-1 and V is TRBV2, with TRBD2 matching over 8 bases. CDR1 SNHLY and CDR2 FYNNEI come from the germline V gene. This CDR3 is 14 amino acids long. J lost 10 bases, V lost 6 bases, and 11 bases had no gene match. In DNA, the CDR3 is TGTGCCAGCAGGTATAGCGGGATGATGAGGGAGCAGTTCTTC. Translation: CASRYSGMMREQFF.

This chain connects TRBV5-1 to TRBJ2-5; D gene ambiguous. CDR1 is SGHRS, CDR2 YFSETQ, per germline. The CDR3 is 13 amino acids. V shed 5 bases and J shed 2 bases, with 10 bases lying between them. The CDR3 DNA is TGCGCCAGCAGGACACATTTACAAGAGACCCAGTACTTC. It is translated as CASRTHLQETQYF.

V and J are TRBV13 and TRBJ2-5; 7 bases agree with TRBD2. J gave up 5 bases and V 1 base, and 4 bases lay outside the gene matches. The CDR3 is made up of 14 amino acids. Germline V gene sequence: CDR1 PRHDT, CDR2 FYEKMQ (reference sequence). The CDR3 reads CASSLVGRGETQYF. Written as DNA, the CDR3 is TGTGCCAGCAGCTTAGTTGGGCGGGGGGAGACCCAGTACTTC.

This chain joins TRBV4-3 and TRBJ2-2; 7 bases map to TRBD2. Per the germline V gene, CDR1 is LGHNA and CDR2 is YSLEER. The trim removed 0 bases at V and 5 bases at J, leaving 6 bases unmatched. There are 16 residues in the CDR3. The CDR3 loop reads CASSQEGGRWTGELFF. DNA of the CDR3: TGCGCCAGCAGCCAAGAGGGCGGGAGATGGACCGGGGAGCTGTTTTTT.

The chain is built from TRBV6-5 and TRBJ2-7; 9 bases fit TRBD2. The CDR3 is made up of 14 amino acids. The junction had 9 bases not matched to a gene; V was cut back by 5 bases and J by 7 bases. Germline V gene data show CDR1 as MNHEY and CDR2 as SVGAGI. The CDR3 DNA reads as TGTGCCAGCAGTAAGGGACTAGCCTTTAGGGAGCAGTACTTC. It specifies CASSKGLAFREQYF.

The chain uses TRBV19 and TRBJ2-1; the match to TRBD2 covers 10 bases. This CDR3 is 15 amino acids long. CDR1 and CDR2 from the germline V gene are LNHDA and SQIVND (reference sequence). J was trimmed by 8 bases and V by 5 bases; bases with no gene match: 9. CDR3: CASSGPSGRDYEQFF. For the CDR3, the DNA is TGTGCCAGTAGTGGTCCTAGCGGGAGAGACTATGAGCAGTTCTTC.

In nucleotides, the CDR3 is TGTGCCAGCACCTACCAGGGCCAGGTTAGCTACGAGCAGTACTTC. Translated: CASTYQGQVSYEQYF. The V and J genes are TRBV2 and TRBJ2-7, with D tentatively TRBD1 (5 bases). The CDR3 is made up of 15 amino acids. Trimming removed 7 bases at V and 3 bases at J, with 19 bases between. CDR1 and CDR2 (germline): SNHLY, FYNNEI. Variable domain in full (rest from reference TRBV2 and TRBJ2-7): EPEVTQTPSHQVTQMGQEVILRCVPISNHLYFYWYRQILGQKVEFLVSFYNNEISEKSEIFDDQFSVERPDGSNFTLKIRSTKLEDSAMYFCASTYQGQVSYEQYFGPGTRLTVT.

The rearrangement joins TRBV15 to TRBJ2-1, with 8 bases matching TRBD1. This CDR3 is built from 15 residues. Unmatched junction bases numbered 5, after V lost 0 bases and J lost 7 bases. Germline V gives CDR1 LNHNV, CDR2 YYDKDF (reference sequence). The CDR3 nucleotides are TGTGCCACCAGCAGAGACAGGGGGCAAGGGAATGAGCAGTTCTTC. This gives the protein CATSRDRGQGNEQFF.

In its sample, this clone was seen a few times. The chain couples TRBV30 to TRBJ2-2, with 8 bases lining up with TRBD2. CDR3 length: 15 residues. CDR1 GTSNPN and CDR2 SVGIG come from the germline V gene (reference sequence). V shed 3 bases, J shed 5 bases, and the junction held 8 bases outside the gene matches. The CDR3 loop is CAWRHQTGGTGELFF. As DNA, the CDR3 is TGTGCCTGGAGACATCAAACGGGGGGGACCGGGGAGCTGTTTTTT.

The chain combines TRBV7-8 with TRBJ2-7, with TRBD2 matching over 11 bases. Germline values: CDR1 SGHVS, CDR2 FQNEAQ. V lost 2 bases and J lost 0; bases outside the gene matches: 9. The CDR3 covers 18 residues. CDR3 loop: CASSLPGLAGAPSYEQYF. In nucleotides, the CDR3 is TGTGCCAGCAGCTTACCCGGACTAGCGGGCGCACCCTCCTACGAGCAGTACTTC.

This chain links TRBV6-6 with TRBJ1-2; perhaps TRBD1 as D (5 bases). The germline V and J ends were trimmed by 6 bases and 1 base, with 12 bases remaining between them. Germline V gene lookup returns CDR1 MNHNY and CDR2 SVGAGI (reference sequence). CDR3 length: 14 amino acids. Here the CDR3 DNA reads TGTGCCAGCAGACCCCAGACAGATAACTATGGCTACACCTTC. Its translation is CASRPQTDNYGYTF.